The 20 T cell receptor beta chains below were found in one sample sequenced in a study of T cell changes during pregnancy in multiple sclerosis. Only in-frame clones appear in the TCRdb table, and some are missing; sequencing was by immunoSEQ multiplex PCR. This table has approximately 48,000 clones, around 92% appearing once. The starting material was CD8+ T cells from peripheral blood mononuclear cells, obtained after pregnancy. These receptors all come from a female donor with multiple sclerosis, enrolled in a pregnancy study.

A single count supports this clone. The CDR3 loop is CAISSGGQGRNEQYF. As DNA, the CDR3 is TGTGCCATCAGCAGCGGAGGACAGGGAAGAAACGAGCAGTACTTC. This chain joins TRBV10-3 and TRBJ2-7; 8 bases agree with TRBD1. The CDR3 extends over 15 amino acids. Germline V gives CDR1 ENHRY, CDR2 SYGVKD. J was trimmed by 5 bases and V by 6 bases; bases with no gene match: 12.

The chain has TRBV19 and TRBJ1-2, with 7 bases matching TRBD1. The CDR3 has 13 residues. V was pared by 5 bases and J by 6 bases, with 6 bases of the junction left unmatched. CDR1 and CDR2 (germline): LNHDA, SQIVND (reference sequence). CDR3 DNA: TGTGCCAGTAGTGCCACAACAGGGGATGGCTACACCTTC. It codes for CASSATTGDGYTF. Full variable domain (outside the CDR3, taken from reference TRBV19 and TRBJ1-2): DGGITQSPKYLFRKEGQNVTLSCEQNLNHDAMYWYRQDPGQGLRLIYYSQIVNDFQKGDIAEGYSVSREKKESFPLTVTSAQKNPTAFYLCASSATTGDGYTFGSGTRLTVV.

In DNA, the CDR3 is TGTGCCAGCAGCCCCGGGGGGGGCGCCCAGCCCCAGCATTTT. Encoded protein: CASSPGGGAQPQHF. The genes are TRBV7-6 and TRBJ1-5; tentative D call: TRBD1 (6 bases). Trimming stripped 5 bases from V and 7 bases from J, with 15 bases between. The CDR3 totals 14 residues. The germline V gene encodes CDR1 SGHVS and CDR2 FNYEAQ.

CDR3 sequence: CASSRTPGLAGTGADTQYF. The CDR3 DNA sequence: TGTGCCAGCAGCAGAACCCCGGGACTAGCGGGGACGGGTGCAGATACGCAGTATTTT. The chain links TRBV5-8 to TRBJ2-3, with 13 bases aligning to TRBD2. The CDR3 runs to 19 residues. Germline CDR1 is SGHTS and CDR2 is YDEGEE. Trimming at V came to 4 bases and at J to 4 bases, leaving 15 bases not matched to a gene.

This clone was detected only a few times. The rearrangement joins TRBV7-9 to TRBJ1-1; D gene uncertain. Germline loops: CDR1 SEHNR, CDR2 FQNEAQ (reference sequence). V was shortened by 1 base and J by 1 base, with 10 bases between the two germline ends. The CDR3 totals 15 residues. The CDR3 reads CASSLVAHRNTEAFF. The DNA for the CDR3 is TGTGCCAGCAGCTTAGTGGCGCACAGGAACACTGAAGCTTTCTTT.

The chain links TRBV7-2 to TRBJ1-1; D unclear. The CDR3 is 16 amino acids. Trimming took off 2 bases at V and 5 bases at J, with 18 bases between the two ends. The V gene's germline CDR1 is SGHTA and CDR2 FQGNSA. CDR3 nucleotide sequence: TGTGCCAGCAGCTTAACTTTTTCCAGCGGTTTGACTGAAGCTTTCTTT. This gives the protein CASSLTFSSGLTEAFF.

A single count supports this clone. The V call is TRBV7-9, the J call TRBJ2-2, with D possibly matching TRBD1 (6 bases). The CDR3 length is 17 residues. Germline V gene sequence: CDR1 SEHNR, CDR2 FQNEAQ (reference sequence). Trimming pared 4 bases from V and 3 bases from J, leaving 18 bases between. CDR3: CASSWDKIYGDTGELFF. The CDR3 DNA follows: TGTGCCAGCAGCTGGGACAAAATTTACGGAGACACCGGGGAGCTGTTTTTT.

The genes are TRBV30 and TRBJ1-1; 7 nucleotides match TRBD1. Germline V gene sequence: CDR1 GTSNPN, CDR2 SVGIG (reference sequence). The V gene end was trimmed by 2 bases and the J gene end by 2 bases; junction bases not matched to a gene: 8. The CDR3 runs 15 residues. CDR3 nucleotide sequence: TGTGCCTGGAGTTTCGCATGGACAGGAAACACTGAAGCTTTCTTT. Translated: CAWSFAWTGNTEAFF.

This clone was recorded only once. The chain joins TRBV6-5 to TRBJ2-2, with D perhaps matching TRBD1 (6 bases). Trimming removed 6 bases at V and 6 bases at J, with 17 bases between. CDR1 and CDR2 from the germline V gene are MNHEY and SVGAGI. The CDR3 covers 15 residues. CDR3 protein: CASRPQGYGPGELFF. CDR3 bases: TGTGCCAGCAGGCCTCAGGGGTATGGCCCCGGGGAGCTGTTTTTT.

The J gene is TRBJ2-3, the V gene TRBV7-3; tentative D call: TRBD1 (6 bases). Per the germline V gene, CDR1 is SGHTA and CDR2 is FQGTGA. This CDR3 is built from 15 residues. The V end lost 1 base, the J end lost 0 bases, and 8 bases lay between the germline ends. The CDR3 DNA follows: TGTGCCAGCAGCTTAATGGGGGCGAGCACAGATACGCAGTATTTT. Its protein product is CASSLMGASTDTQYF.

This sequence joins TRBV30 and TRBJ2-7, with 11 bases identical to TRBD2. The CDR3 contains 16 residues. V lost 5 bases to trimming and J lost 3 bases; unmatched junction nucleotides: 12. Germline CDR1 is GTSNPN and CDR2 is SVGIG (reference sequence). The CDR3 loop reads CAWDPFSSGRSYEQYF. The CDR3 bases are TGTGCCTGGGATCCCTTTTCTAGCGGGAGGAGCTACGAGCAGTACTTC.

V and J are TRBV7-9 and TRBJ2-1; TRBD1 matches at 10 bases. Looked up from germline, CDR1 is SEHNR and CDR2 is FQNEAQ (reference sequence). With 3 bases clipped from V and 8 bases from J, the junction kept 13 bases outside the gene matches. The CDR3 has 17 residues. This CDR3 reads CASSFGDRGRAEYEQFF. CDR3 DNA sequence: TGTGCCAGCAGCTTTGGGGACAGGGGTAGGGCGGAGTATGAGCAGTTCTTC.

The chain joins TRBV9 to TRBJ1-2, with 10 bases lining up with TRBD1. Unmatched junction bases numbered 4, after V lost 2 bases and J lost 0 bases. Germline CDR1 SGDLS, CDR2 YYNGEE. This CDR3 comprises 16 residues. The CDR3 region is CASSVDRGRSNYGYTF. In DNA form, the CDR3 reads TGTGCCAGCAGCGTTGACAGGGGGCGTTCTAACTATGGCTACACCTTC. Complete variable domain (other parts from reference TRBV9 and TRBJ1-2): DSGVTQTPKHLITATGQRVTLRCSPRSGDLSVYWYQQSLDQGLQFLIQYYNGEERAKGNILERFSAQQFPDLHSELNLSSLELGDSALYFCASSVDRGRSNYGYTFGSGTRLTVV.

The V call is TRBV6-5, the J call TRBJ1-2, with 9 bases identical to TRBD1. CDR1 MNHEY and CDR2 SVGAGI come from the germline V gene. V shed 5 bases, J shed 7 bases, and the junction held 5 bases outside the gene matches. CDR3 size: 13 residues. The DNA of the CDR3 is TGTGCCAGCAGTCCGGGACAGGGTCTTGGCTACACCTTC. This encodes CASSPGQGLGYTF.

V is TRBV27 and J is TRBJ1-1, with 7 bases fitting TRBD1. The CDR3 runs to 15 residues. Germline V lookup: CDR1 MNHEY, CDR2 SMNVEV (reference sequence). The V and J ends lost 4 bases and 5 bases, in that order; junction bases with no gene match: 10. The CDR3 region is CASSSSTGSGTEAFF. The CDR3 DNA reads as TGTGCCAGCAGTTCCTCGACAGGGTCTGGAACTGAAGCTTTCTTT.

This chain uses TRBV4-2 with TRBJ1-2; D gene ambiguous. Germline CDR1 LGHNA, CDR2 YNFKEQ. Trimming took 0 bases from V and 5 from J, leaving 7 bases between them. There are 13 residues in the CDR3. This CDR3 is CASSQEAWYGYTF. The DNA of the CDR3 is TGTGCCAGCAGCCAAGAAGCCTGGTATGGCTACACCTTC.

The rearrangement links TRBV7-3 to TRBJ2-1, with D possibly TRBD2 on 7 matching bases. This CDR3 has 13 residues. V dropped 3 bases and J dropped 9 bases, with 12 bases sitting between them. Germline CDR1 SGHTA, CDR2 FQGTGA. The CDR3 spells CASSLGGGTEQFF. CDR3 in DNA: TGTGCCAGCAGCTTGGGGGGGGGCACTGAGCAGTTCTTC.

V gene TRBV6-6 combines with J gene TRBJ1-5, with 7 bases that match TRBD1. The germline CDR1 and CDR2 sequences are MNHNY and SVGAGI (reference sequence). The V and J ends lost 5 bases and 6 bases, in that order; junction bases with no gene match: 4. The CDR3 runs 13 residues. CDR3 loop: CASSLRGIQPQHF. In DNA, the CDR3 is TGTGCCAGCAGTCTCAGGGGGATTCAGCCCCAGCATTTT.

In its sample, this clone was seen once. The chain employs TRBV15 and TRBJ1-2; D is possibly TRBD1 (5 bases). The CDR3 consists of 14 residues. CDR1 and CDR2 (germline): LNHNV, YYDKDF (reference sequence). Between the trimmed V and J ends, which lost 6 bases and 0 bases, there was a span of 11 bases. The DNA for the CDR3 is TGTGCCACCAGTACTCCGACAGCTAACTATGGCTACACCTTC. Its protein is CATSTPTANYGYTF.

The chain uses TRBV9 and TRBJ2-1; 8 bases match TRBD1. Looked up from germline, CDR1 is SGDLS and CDR2 is YYNGEE. This CDR3 is 15 amino acids long. The V and J ends lost 4 bases and 8 bases, in that order; junction bases with no gene match: 11. The CDR3 spells CASSLGTGGSHEQFF. CDR3 sequence (DNA): TGTGCCAGCAGCCTTGGGACAGGCGGTTCGCATGAGCAGTTCTTC.